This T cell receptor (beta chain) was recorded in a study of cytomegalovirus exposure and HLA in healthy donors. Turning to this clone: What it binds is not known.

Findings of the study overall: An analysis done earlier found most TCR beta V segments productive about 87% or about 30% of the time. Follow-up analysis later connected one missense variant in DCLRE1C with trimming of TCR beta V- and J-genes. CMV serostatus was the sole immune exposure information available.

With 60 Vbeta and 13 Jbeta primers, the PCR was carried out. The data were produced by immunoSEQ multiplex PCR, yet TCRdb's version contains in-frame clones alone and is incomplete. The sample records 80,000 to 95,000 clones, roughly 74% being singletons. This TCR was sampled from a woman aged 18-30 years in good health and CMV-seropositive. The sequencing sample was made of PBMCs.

CDR3 loop: CASSEWTGASYGYTF. The CDR3 DNA sequence: TGTGCCAGCAGCGAGTGGACAGGGGCAAGCTATGGCTACACCTTC. V usage is TRBV7-9 and J usage is TRBJ1-2; 9 positions agree with TRBD1. Germline CDR1 reads SEHNR; CDR2 reads FQNEAQ (reference sequence). This CDR3 contains 15 residues. V gave up 5 bases and J gave up 4 bases; unmatched junction bases: 8.